The 16 T cell receptor beta chains reported below all come from one sample, sequenced in a study of T-cell memory formation after mild COVID-19. A single record per CDR3 protein comes from TCRdb applying MiXCR to the 5' RACE reads. The top ten hold roughly an eighth of the sample, which has a few hundred thousand distinct CDR3 sequences, around 21% seen once. Sequencing was carried out using PBMCs or a T cell subset sorted from them (not recorded which). The receptor source for this set is an adult woman who had mild COVID-19 (a few samples of this study predate the infection). Cell type and time point are not known.

This chain connects TRBV3-2 to TRBJ2-7; no check of the table's D call, TRBD2, against the DNA was made. TRBV3-2 is shown as a pseudogene. This CDR3 contains 23 residues. This CDR3 reads CASSQEPGTSGRAIDELLRSPYF. CDR3 in DNA: TGTGCCAGCAGCCAAGAACCCGGGACTAGCGGGAGGGCCATTGACGAATTGCTACGATCGCCGTACTTC.

The chain has TRBV30 and TRBJ2-6; D is possibly TRBD2 (5 bases). Trimming cost V 5 bases and J 1 base, with 12 bases left between them. The CDR3 is 15 residues long. Germline V gene data show CDR1 as GTSNPN and CDR2 as SVGIG (reference sequence). The CDR3 loop reads CAWADLRSGANVLTF. The CDR3 DNA follows: TGTGCCTGGGCGGACTTGAGGTCTGGGGCCAACGTCCTGACTTTC.

The genes are TRBV7-9 and TRBJ1-5, with 8 bases lining up with TRBD1. CDR1 is SEHNR, CDR2 FQNEAQ, per germline (reference sequence). The ends lost 1 base at V and 1 base at J; junction bases unmatched: 9. This CDR3 is 18 amino acids long. The CDR3 bases are TGTGCCAGCAGCTTAGAGGTCGGGGACAGGTTAAGCAATCAGCCCCAGCATTTT. As protein: CASSLEVGDRLSNQPQHF.

This clonotype was detected a few times. This chain joins TRBV12-3 or TRBV12-4 and TRBJ2-7; D is unresolved. V was shortened by 6 bases and J by 6 bases, with 27 bases between the two germline ends. The CDR3 is 17 residues long. As DNA, the CDR3 is TGTGCCAGCAGACCCAGCGTGCGTTATCCCCGTGAACGCGAGCAGTACTTC. Its translation: CASRPSVRYPREREQYF.

The V call is TRBV5-6, the J call TRBJ2-1, with D possibly being TRBD2 (5 bases). Germline assignment: CDR1 SGHDT and CDR2 YYEEEE. V was shortened by 0 bases and J by 10 bases, with 8 bases between the two germline ends. The CDR3 sequence is 12 residues long. CDR3: CASSLASGEQFF. The DNA of the CDR3 is TGTGCCAGCAGCTTGGCGAGCGGAGAGCAGTTCTTC.

This chain uses TRBV4-1 with TRBJ2-1; D perhaps matches TRBD1 (5 bases). With 1 base removed from V and 3 bases from J, the gap between germline ends came to 10 bases. The germline CDR1 and CDR2 sequences are MGHRA and YSYEKL. This CDR3 spans 15 amino acids. The CDR3 sequence: CASSQGQGNYNEQFF. Written as DNA, the CDR3 is TGCGCCAGCAGCCAAGGTCAGGGCAACTACAATGAGCAGTTCTTC.

This clonotype occurred a few times. The chain couples TRBV25-1 to TRBJ1-2, with TRBD1 matching over 7 bases. The V and J ends lost 6 bases and 5 bases, in that order; junction bases with no gene match: 6. In germline, CDR1 is MGHDK, CDR2 SYGVNS. The CDR3 contains 13 residues. CDR3 residues: CASRPTGEYGYTF. The CDR3 DNA follows: TGTGCCAGCAGGCCAACAGGGGAGTATGGCTACACCTTC.

V gene TRBV5-1 combines with J gene TRBJ2-1; weak D call: TRBD1 (6 bases). Germline CDR1 is SGHRS and CDR2 is YFSETQ. V dropped 4 bases and J dropped 2 bases, with 10 bases sitting between them. This CDR3 is 14 amino acids long. The CDR3 sequence is CASSPRDTYNEQFF. The CDR3 DNA follows: TGCGCCAGCAGCCCAAGGGACACCTACAATGAGCAGTTCTTC.

The rearrangement uses TRBV6-4 and TRBJ2-7; D call uncertain. Germline V gene sequence: CDR1 MRHNA, CDR2 SNTAGT. This CDR3 comprises 12 residues. V was shortened by 2 bases and J by 2 bases, with 4 bases between the two germline ends. The CDR3 DNA follows: TGTGCCAGCAGTGACAACACCTACGAGCAGTACTTC. Translating gives CASSDNTYEQYF.

The genes are TRBV7-3 and TRBJ2-3; D is perhaps TRBD2 (5 bases). The V gene lost 7 bases and the J gene lost 0 bases, with 14 bases spanning the gap. The CDR3 is made up of 15 amino acids. Germline lookup yields CDR1 SGHTA and CDR2 FQGTGA. CDR3 sequence (DNA): TGTGCCAGCACCCCTACGGGGAGAAGCACAGATACGCAGTATTTT. This codes for CASTPTGRSTDTQYF.

V is TRBV20-1 and J is TRBJ1-2; 12 bases map to TRBD1. Germline lookup yields CDR1 DFQATT and CDR2 SNEGSKA (reference sequence). The length of the CDR3 is 16 residues. Germline trimming cut 0 bases from V and 4 bases from J; bases unmatched to any gene: 6. The CDR3 loop reads CSARDAGTGGGYGYTF. The DNA for the CDR3 is TGCAGTGCTAGAGATGCCGGGACAGGGGGCGGCTATGGCTACACCTTC.

J is TRBJ1-2 and V is TRBV7-8, with D possibly TRBD1 on 5 matching bases. CDR1 is SGHVS and CDR2 is FQNEAQ in the germline V gene. CDR3 length: 16 amino acids. V gave up 1 base and J gave up 7 bases, with 19 bases separating them. CDR3 in amino acids: CASSLGGPTQGGGYTF. In nucleotides, the CDR3 is TGTGCCAGCAGCTTAGGGGGCCCGACTCAAGGCGGTGGCTACACCTTC. The full variable domain, its missing parts supplied by reference TRBV7-8 and TRBJ1-2, is GAGVSQSPRYKVAKRGQDVALRCDPISGHVSLFWYQQALGQGPEFLTYFQNEAQLDKSGLPSDRFFAERPEGSVSTLKIQRTQQEDSAVYLCASSLGGPTQGGGYTFGSGTRLTVV.

This clonotype was detected many times. A read error is possible here, since a much larger clone lies one base away. This chain joins TRBV12-3 or TRBV12-4 and TRBJ2-1; D not resolved. V lost 4 bases and J 5 bases, leaving 3 bases between the germline ends. The CDR3 loop spans 11 amino acids. The DNA of the CDR3 is TGTGCCAGCAGTTCGGACAATGAGCAGTTCTTC. It codes for CASSSDNEQFF.

This chain's CDR3 is CSARPQSPGQGSTEAFF. The CDR3 coding sequence is TGCAGTGCTAGACCCCAGTCCCCGGGACAGGGTTCCACTGAAGCTTTCTTT. The V call is TRBV20-1, the J call TRBJ1-1, with 9 bases aligning to TRBD1. With 2 bases clipped from V and 4 bases from J, the junction kept 14 bases outside the gene matches. This CDR3 is 17 amino acids long. Looked up from germline, CDR1 is DFQATT and CDR2 is SNEGSKA (reference sequence).

This clonotype turned up a few times. The gene calls are TRBV7-9 and TRBJ2-1; D not resolved. The CDR3 spans 11 residues. CDR1 is SEHNR and CDR2 is FQNEAQ in the germline V gene (reference sequence). V gave up 2 bases and J gave up 9 bases, with 5 bases separating them. The CDR3 is CASSLMGEQFF. CDR3 bases: TGTGCCAGCAGCTTAATGGGTGAGCAGTTCTTC.

This clonotype was seen a few times. This sequence joins TRBV7-6 and TRBJ2-7; D uncertain. CDR3 length equals 14 residues. Trimming removed 1 base from V and 1 base from J, with 8 bases in between. The germline CDR1 and CDR2 sequences are SGHVS and FNYEAQ. The chain's CDR3 is CASSLEARSYEQYF. CDR3 DNA sequence: TGTGCCAGCAGCTTAGAGGCCAGATCCTACGAGCAGTACTTC. The variable domain in full, completed from reference TRBV7-6 and TRBJ2-7, reads GAGVSQSPRYKVTKRGQDVALRCDPISGHVSLYWYRQALGQGPEFLTYFNYEAQQDKSGLPNDRFSAERPEGSISTLTIQRTEQRDSAMYRCASSLEARSYEQYFGPGTRLTVT.